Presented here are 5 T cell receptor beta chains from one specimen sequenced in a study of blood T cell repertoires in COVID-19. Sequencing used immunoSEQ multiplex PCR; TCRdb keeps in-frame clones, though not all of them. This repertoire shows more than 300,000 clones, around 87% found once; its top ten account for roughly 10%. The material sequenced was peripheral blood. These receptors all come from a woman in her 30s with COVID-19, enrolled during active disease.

Written as DNA, the CDR3 is TGTGCCAGCAGCCCAACAGGGGACCAGCCCCAGCATTTT. Residues: CASSPTGDQPQHF. J is TRBJ1-5 and V is TRBV7-3, with TRBD1 identical over 7 bases. This CDR3 spans 13 amino acids. Germline trimming cut 5 bases from V and 7 bases from J; bases unmatched to any gene: 5. Germline V gene sequence: CDR1 SGHTA, CDR2 FQGTGA.

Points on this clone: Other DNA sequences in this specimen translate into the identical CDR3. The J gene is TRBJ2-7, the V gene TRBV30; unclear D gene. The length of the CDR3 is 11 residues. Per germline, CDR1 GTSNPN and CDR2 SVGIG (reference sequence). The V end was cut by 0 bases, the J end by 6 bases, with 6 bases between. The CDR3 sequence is CAWSVPGEQYF. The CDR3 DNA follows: TGTGCCTGGAGTGTACCCGGCGAGCAGTACTTC.

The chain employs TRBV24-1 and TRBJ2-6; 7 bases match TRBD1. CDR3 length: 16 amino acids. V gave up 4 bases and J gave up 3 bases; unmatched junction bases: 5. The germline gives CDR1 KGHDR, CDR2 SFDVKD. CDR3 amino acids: CATSDFTGVGANVLTF. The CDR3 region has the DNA TGTGCCACCAGTGACTTCACAGGGGTTGGGGCCAACGTCCTGACTTTC.

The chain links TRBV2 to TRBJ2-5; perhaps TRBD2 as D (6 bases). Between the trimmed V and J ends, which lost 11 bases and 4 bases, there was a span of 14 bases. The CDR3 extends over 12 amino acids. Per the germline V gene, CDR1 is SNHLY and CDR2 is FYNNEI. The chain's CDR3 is CADRLDGETQYF. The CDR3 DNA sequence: TGTGCCGACCGACTAGACGGAGAGACCCAGTACTTC.

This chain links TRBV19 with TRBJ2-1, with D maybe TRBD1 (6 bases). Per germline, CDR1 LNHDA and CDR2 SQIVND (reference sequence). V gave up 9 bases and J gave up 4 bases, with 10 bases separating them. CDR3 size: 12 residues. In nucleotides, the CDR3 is TGTGCCAGCAGGGACAATTACAATGAGCAGTTCTTC. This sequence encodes CASRDNYNEQFF.